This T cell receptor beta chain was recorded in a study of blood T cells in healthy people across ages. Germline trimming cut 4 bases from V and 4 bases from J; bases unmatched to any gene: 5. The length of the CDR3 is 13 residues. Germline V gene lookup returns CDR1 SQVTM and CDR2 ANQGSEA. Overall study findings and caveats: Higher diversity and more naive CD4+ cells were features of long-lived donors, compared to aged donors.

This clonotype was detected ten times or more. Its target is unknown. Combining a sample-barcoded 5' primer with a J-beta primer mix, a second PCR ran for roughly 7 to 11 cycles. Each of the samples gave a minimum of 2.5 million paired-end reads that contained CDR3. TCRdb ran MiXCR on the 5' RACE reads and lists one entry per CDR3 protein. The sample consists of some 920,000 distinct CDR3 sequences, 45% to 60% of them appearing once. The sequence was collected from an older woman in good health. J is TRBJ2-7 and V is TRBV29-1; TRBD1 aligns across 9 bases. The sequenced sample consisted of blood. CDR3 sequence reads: CSVAGTGLYEQYF. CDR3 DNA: TGCAGCGTTGCCGGGACAGGGCTTTACGAGCAGTACTTC.